The entry below gives a single T cell receptor beta chain sequence along with its context. This CDR3 is built from 16 residues. Germline assignment: CDR1 SNHLY and CDR2 FYNNEI. The junction had 15 bases not matched to a gene; V was cut back by 10 bases and J by 4 bases. This sample is drawn from a study of blood T cells in healthy people across ages. About the research overall: In model experiments, template switching was able to capture about one barcoded beta molecule for every two T cells that were present.

With a J-beta primer mix and a sample-barcoded 5' primer, a second PCR ran 7 to 11 cycles. TCRdb re-called the 5' RACE reads through MiXCR, storing one row per CDR3 protein. Of about 1.4 million distinct CDR3 sequences in the sample, 55% to 75% were seen once. This clonotype originated in a man aged 18 to 29 in good health. What was sequenced was blood. J is TRBJ1-2 and V is TRBV2; 10 bases map to TRBD1. The CDR3 is CATFPGTGDAPYGYTF. The CDR3 DNA reads TGTGCCACCTTTCCCGGGACAGGGGACGCGCCCTATGGCTACACCTTC.